This entry lists 9 T cell receptor beta chains sequenced from one sample in a study of T cell repertoires in cytomegalovirus infection. TCRdb processed the reads anew with MiXCR; each CDR3 protein has one entry. The table lists 450,000 to 650,000 distinct CDR3 sequences, around a quarter of them singletons, with approximately 13% in the top ten. The sample taken for sequencing was PBMCs. The receptors were gathered from a human donor in good health (CMV status not recorded). Some clones in this sample may be carry-over from other donors' samples.

At least ten counts were recorded for this clonotype. The chain joins TRBV19 to TRBJ1-1; D call uncertain. The CDR3 length is 13 residues. V lost 5 bases to trimming and J lost 7 bases, with 14 bases between them. Germline loops: CDR1 LNHDA, CDR2 SQIVND (reference sequence). The CDR3 reads CASSQRDWGEAFF. The CDR3 DNA is TGTGCCAGTAGTCAAAGGGATTGGGGTGAAGCTTTCTTT.

As concerns this clonotype: Possible read error: a much larger clone is one base away. The V gene is TRBV11-1, the J gene TRBJ2-7; tentative D call: TRBD1 (6 bases). Trimming shortened V by 1 base and J by 3 bases, and 10 bases separated the two germline ends. CDR3 size: 14 residues. Germline values: CDR1 SGHAT, CDR2 FQDESV (reference sequence). Here the CDR3 reads CASSLGAGDYEQYF. CDR3 bases: TGTGCCAGCAGCTTAGGGGCAGGGGACTACGAGCAGTACTTC. Supplemented by reference TRBV11-1 and TRBJ2-7, the full variable domain reads EAEVAQSPRYKITEKSQAVAFWCDPISGHATLYWYRQILGQGPELLVQFQDESVVDDSQLPKDRFSAERLKGVDSTLKIQPAELGDSAMYLCASSLGAGDYEQYFGPGTRLTVT.

This chain joins TRBV7-8 and TRBJ1-1, with 7 bases aligning to TRBD1. This CDR3 is 15 amino acids long. Unmatched junction bases numbered 7, after V lost 5 bases and J lost 1 base. Germline CDR1 and CDR2: SGHVS and FQNEAQ. The CDR3 spells CASSPRQGRNTEAFF. The CDR3 DNA is TGTGCCAGCAGCCCGAGACAGGGACGGAACACTGAAGCTTTCTTT.

V and J are TRBV20-1 and TRBJ1-1, with D possibly TRBD1 on 5 matching bases. In germline, CDR1 is DFQATT, CDR2 SNEGSKA (reference sequence). This CDR3 region has 14 residues. Trimming pared 0 bases from V and 9 bases from J, leaving 17 bases between. The CDR3 sequence: CSAREAGPGKKAFF. The CDR3, as DNA: TGCAGTGCTAGAGAAGCAGGGCCGGGGAAAAAAGCTTTCTTT.

The chain has TRBV14 and TRBJ2-5; TRBD1 matches 8 bases. Germline CDR1 and CDR2: SGHDN and FVKESK. With 6 bases clipped from V and 6 bases from J, the junction kept 9 bases outside the gene matches. The CDR3 is made up of 14 amino acids. The CDR3 nucleotides read TGTGCCAGCAGACTTACAGGGGGACGGAAGACCCAGTACTTC. Its protein product is CASRLTGGRKTQYF.

This clonotype was found a few times. V is TRBV4-3 and J is TRBJ2-2; D gene unclear. CDR1 is LGHNA and CDR2 is YSLEER in the germline V gene. This CDR3 comprises 16 residues. Trimming stripped 0 bases from V and 6 bases from J, with 14 bases between. As DNA, the CDR3 is TGCGCCAGCAGCCAAGATCTGTTGACCCTTCCCGGGGAGCTGTTTTTT. This codes for CASSQDLLTLPGELFF.

This clonotype was seen many times. The rearrangement joins TRBV7-3 to TRBJ1-2; TRBD1 aligns across 10 bases. CDR3 length: 15 residues. Looked up from germline, CDR1 is SGHTA and CDR2 is FQGTGA. J was trimmed by 4 bases and V by 2 bases; bases with no gene match: 4. As DNA, the CDR3 is TGTGCCAGCAGCTTATCCGGGACAGGGGCCTATGGCTACACCTTC. Amino acids: CASSLSGTGAYGYTF.

The V call is TRBV29-1, the J call TRBJ2-3; TRBD1 or TRBD2 may be the D gene (5 bases each). The ends were cut back, 3 bases at V and 7 bases at J, with 8 bases in the middle. From germline, CDR1 is SQVTM and CDR2 ANQGSEA. CDR3 length: 11 amino acids. CDR3 loop: CSVDGGNTQYF. CDR3 in DNA: TGCAGCGTTGATGGGGGTAATACGCAGTATTTT.

This chain links TRBV6-2 or TRBV6-3 with TRBJ2-1; 7 bases agree with TRBD2. Germline trimming cut 2 bases from V and 0 bases from J; bases unmatched to any gene: 4. Germline assignment: CDR1 MNHEY and CDR2 SVGEGT. This CDR3 has 16 amino acids. The CDR3, as DNA: TGTGCCAGCAGTTACCTAGCGGAATTCTCCTACAATGAGCAGTTCTTC. This encodes CASSYLAEFSYNEQFF.